This T cell receptor (beta chain) was captured in a study of T cell responses to AZD1222 COVID-19 vaccine. Germline V CDR1 and CDR2: SGDLS, YYNGEE. The CDR3 length is 15 residues. V was cut by 0 bases and J by 5 bases, with 13 bases left in between. Study observations and caveats: Spike-specific TCR repertoires showed rising breadth and depth after two AZD1222 doses. Sampled repertoires all dated from after the peak T cell response. Only 6 or 7 people who got AZD1222 tested seropositive at baseline. Females made up more of the donors, who were largely white British, and clonal diversity may have come out too low.

Libraries were prepared by immunoSEQ multiplex PCR; TCRdb keeps only in-frame clonotypes and omits some of them. The table includes 95,000 to 150,000 clones, about nine tenths detected once. About this clone: The antigen remains undetermined.

V and J are TRBV9 and TRBJ2-3, with D possibly matching TRBD2 (5 bases). The TCR was taken from an adult who received the MenACWY meningococcal vaccine as a control. The sequencing used peripheral blood, collected 28 days after the second dose of the MenACWY control vaccine. This CDR3 reads CASSVDGRPRDTQYF. The DNA for the CDR3 is TGTGCCAGCAGCGTAGATGGGAGACCGCGAGATACGCAGTATTTT.